This T cell receptor (beta chain) was sequenced in a study of molecular identifiers for immune sequencing clone quantification. Each CDR3 protein gets one entry after TCRdb re-called the PCR reads with MiXCR. The data show 400,000 to 600,000 distinct CDR3 sequences, about 21% seen once. Germline V CDR1 and CDR2: LGHNA, YSLEER. The CDR3 sequence is 17 residues long. V lost 0 bases to trimming and J lost 2 bases; unmatched junction nucleotides: 4. The rearrangement links TRBV4-3 to TRBJ2-3, with 11 bases identical to TRBD2. This clonotype was sampled from a human donor in good health. Some libraries in this study had Jurkat cell RNA spiked in. Sequenced input: naive CD8+ T cells from blood, with Jurkat cell RNA spiked in. The subset was: FACS-sorted CD8+CD4-CCR7+CD45RA+ naive T cells. CDR3 in DNA: TGCGCCAGCAGCCAAGATTGGACTAGCGGGTACACAGATACGCAGTATTTT. Translating gives CASSQDWTSGYTDTQYF.